The rows below give T cell receptor beta chains drawn from one sample of a study of shared clonotypes between healthy human individuals. Sequencing was performed with immunoSEQ multiplex PCR; in TCRdb, only in-frame clones are kept and a portion is missing. The sample lists around 2.5 million clones, 93% occurring once. The material sequenced was naive CD4+ T cells from PBMCs. The receptors come from a man younger than 35 in good health. Some clones in this sample may be carry-over from other donors' samples. CDR3s include the opening cysteine and the closing phenylalanine or tryptophan. The D gene is left open where the match is weak. Not all rows give a size; the values are once, few, many and, for expanded clones, a class.

J,size,V,D,DNA,CDR3
TRBJ1-5,-,TRBV18,TRBD1,TGTGCCAGCTCACGGCTCGGGACAGGGGGCCATCAGCCCCAGCATTTT,CASSRLGTGGHQPQHF
TRBJ1-1,few,TRBV6-5,-,TGTGCCAGCAGTAAAGGACAGCTTGAAGCTTTCTTT,CASSKGQLEAFF
TRBJ2-5,-,TRBV5-1,-,TGCGCCAGTAGGCCCATCGGGGCGGGGGAGACCCAGTACTTC,CASRPIGAGETQYF
TRBJ1-1,once,TRBV19,TRBD1,TGTGCCAGCCGGAGGGACAGGGGCCACACTGAAGCTTTCTTT,CASRRDRGHTEAFF
TRBJ2-2,-,TRBV27,-,TGTGCAACCCGGGACACCAACACCGGGGAGCTGTTTTTT,CATRDTNTGELFF
TRBJ2-2,-,TRBV9,-,TGTGCCAGCAGCGTAGCTTCAGGGGCCGGGGAGCTGTTTTTT,CASSVASGAGELFF
TRBJ2-7,-,TRBV13,TRBD2,TGTGCCAGCAGCTTAGGCGGGGGACTAGCGGGAAACTACGAGCAGTACTTC,CASSLGGGLAGNYEQYF
TRBJ2-3,-,TRBV5-1,-,TGCGCCAGCAGTTCCGGGGGCGCGACAGATACGCAGTATTTT,CASSSGGATDTQYF
TRBJ2-1,-,TRBV4-1,TRBD2,TGCGCCAGCAGAATCAACGGACTAGCGGTTTACAATGAGCAGTTCTTC,CASRINGLAVYNEQFF
TRBJ2-5,-,TRBV5-1,-,TGCGCCAGCAGCACCCAAGGGACGGGGGAAGAGACCCAGTACTTC,CASSTQGTGEETQYF
TRBJ2-7,-,TRBV25-1,TRBD2,TGTGCCAGCAGTATCCCCGGGACTAGCGGGCGCTACGAGCAGTACTTC,CASSIPGTSGRYEQYF
TRBJ2-5,-,TRBV11-2,-,TGTGCCATCACCGACACCGGGGAGACCCAGTACTTC,CAITDTGETQYF
TRBJ1-3,-,TRBV9,-,TGTGCCAGCAGCGTAGGTCCCTGGACGGGTGGAAACACCATATATTTT,CASSVGPWTGGNTIYF
TRBJ1-1,-,TRBV10-1,-,TGCGCCAGCAGTGAGTCGAGTGGGACTGAAGCTTTCTTT,CASSESSGTEAFF
TRBJ2-4,once,TRBV15,-,TGTGCCACCAGCACGGAAAACATTCAGTACTTC,CATSTENIQYF
TRBJ1-1,-,TRBV28,TRBD1,TGTGCCAGCAGCCTTGGGGGACAGGGGAGCACTGAAGCTTTCTTT,CASSLGGQGSTEAFF
TRBJ2-1,-,TRBV5-1,TRBD1,TGCGCCAGCAGCACAGGAGGGACAGGGGGCAATGAGCAGTTCTTC,CASSTGGTGGNEQFF
TRBJ1-2,-,TRBV5-5,-,TGTGCCAGCAGCTTGCGGGACACCCTTTACTATGGCTACACCTTC,CASSLRDTLYYGYTF
TRBJ2-2,-,TRBV6-6,-,TGTGCCAGCACCTTATGGGACACCAACACCGGGGAGCTGTTTTTT,CASTLWDTNTGELFF
TRBJ2-1,-,TRBV2,-,TGTGCCAGCAGTGAAAGGACAGCGTCTAGCTCCTACAATGAGCAGTTCTTC,CASSERTASSSYNEQFF
TRBJ2-3,-,TRBV6-4,TRBD2,TGTGCCAGCAGGGGACTAGCGGGAGGAGGTGATACGCAGTATTTT,CASRGLAGGGDTQYF
TRBJ2-4,once,TRBV6-6,TRBD2,TGTGCCAGCAGGAACGCGGGACTAGCGGCCATTCAGTACTTC,CASRNAGLAAIQYF
TRBJ2-5,-,TRBV11-2,-,TGTGCCAGCAGCTTAGGAGACCTCGAGACCCAGTACTTC,CASSLGDLETQYF
TRBJ1-5,-,TRBV7-8,-,TGTGCCAGCAGCTTAGAGGGTTCGTCCGCAGCCATCGGGCAGCCCCAGCATTTT,CASSLEGSSAAIGQPQHF
TRBJ2-5,-,TRBV5-1,-,TGCGCCAGCAGCTTGGGGCCGGAGGGGCAAGAGACCCAGTACTTC,CASSLGPEGQETQYF
TRBJ2-7,-,TRBV13,-,TGTGCCAGCAGCTTTGCTGACAGGCGACACTACGAGCAGTACTTC,CASSFADRRHYEQYF
TRBJ1-1,-,TRBV6-5,-,TGTGCCACCCCACATAGGCCGGCCGCTTACGTATTT,CATPHRPAAYVF
TRBJ2-2,once,TRBV28,-,TGTGCCAGCAGTTTGAGGGGAACCGGGGAGCTGTTTTTT,CASSLRGTGELFF
TRBJ2-2,-,TRBV18,-,TGTGCCAGCTCCCTCCGGGGGAACACCGGGGAGCTGTTTTTT,CASSLRGNTGELFF
TRBJ2-2,-,TRBV6-1,TRBD2,TGTGCCAGCAGTGTCGGTCTAGCGGGAGGCGATACCGGGGAGCTGTTTTTT,CASSVGLAGGDTGELFF
TRBJ2-1,-,TRBV28,-,TGTGCCAGCAGCCGGGCCCGGCATGAGCAGTTCTTC,CASSRARHEQFF
TRBJ2-5,-,TRBV19,TRBD2,TGTGCCAGTAAGCCGGGAGGGCTAGCGGGAGTCCAGCGGGAGACCCAGTACTTC,CASKPGGLAGVQRETQYF
TRBJ2-4,-,TRBV5-1,TRBD1,TGCGCCAGCAGCTTATTGTCGGGACAGGGAAACATTCAGTACTTC,CASSLLSGQGNIQYF
TRBJ1-1,-,TRBV27,-,TGTGCCAGCAGCCGAGACAGGTTGAACACTGAAGCTTTCTTT,CASSRDRLNTEAFF
TRBJ2-1,-,TRBV10-3,TRBD2,TGTGCCATCAGTGTGACTAGCGGGAGGGGGTCCTACAATGAGCAGTTCTTC,CAISVTSGRGSYNEQFF
TRBJ1-6,-,TRBV9,-,TGTGCCAGCAGCGTAGCTCCGAGGGTCGATGGTTCACCCCTCCACTTT,CASSVAPRVDGSPLHF
TRBJ2-1,once,TRBV9,-,TGTGCCAGCAGCGCCTTTTTAAACAGTGGGGTAGTCGAATTCTTC,CASSAFLNSGVVEFF
TRBJ1-2,-,TRBV14,-,TGTGCCAGCAGCCCGGACTGGAACTATGGCTACACCTTC,CASSPDWNYGYTF
TRBJ1-5,few,TRBV28,-,TGTGCCAGCAGTCCATTGGATCAGCCCCAGCATTTT,CASSPLDQPQHF
TRBJ1-6,-,TRBV2,-,TGTGCCAGCAGTGAATTCGGCAGGGTTTCACCCCTCCACTTT,CASSEFGRVSPLHF
TRBJ2-2,once,TRBV7-9,-,TGTGCCAGCAGCTTCTATTATGACAGCTACACCGGGGAGCTGTTTTTT,CASSFYYDSYTGELFF
TRBJ2-1,-,TRBV19,-,TGTGCCAGTAGTCCCCGTTACAATGAGCAGTTCTTC,CASSPRYNEQFF
TRBJ1-5,-,TRBV29-1,TRBD1,TGCAGCGCCAGGGACAGATACAATCAGCCCCAGCATTTT,CSARDRYNQPQHF
TRBJ1-5,-,TRBV2,-,TGTGCCAGCAGTGAAGTTCGTCATCAGCCCCAGCATTTT,CASSEVRHQPQHF
TRBJ2-4,-,TRBV7-9,-,TGTGCCAGCAGCCCGTTGGCCAAAAACATTCAGTACTTC,CASSPLAKNIQYF
TRBJ2-7,-,TRBV6-5,-,TGTGCCAGCAGCCCTAGACAGTACTACGAGCAGTACTTC,CASSPRQYYEQYF
TRBJ2-7,-,TRBV11-1,-,TGTGCCAGCAGCTTAGCGCCTGTCGGGGCCTCCTACGAGCAGTACTTC,CASSLAPVGASYEQYF